This T cell receptor (beta chain) appears in the sequencing data of a study of cytomegalovirus exposure and HLA in healthy donors (dated by TCRdb to about 2017). Notes on the research overall: In an earlier analysis of fewer than 750 of the donors, 250 to 350 Gb of sequence data and just under 120 million unique TCR beta sequences from about 179 million T cells were reported. Typing coverage differed by locus: A, B, C, DRB1 and DQB1 were typed in roughly 620-640 donors, DQA1 in about 510, DPA1 in approximately 600, and DPB1 in just under 480. Among approximately 370 genotyped donors of the cohort, an average of approximately 240,000 unique TCR beta nucleotide sequences was sequenced per donor, of which approximately 18% were non-productive. A later genetic analysis took genome-wide SNP genotypes for about three fifths of the roughly 670 donors and used that subset as a discovery cohort. An early release that covered roughly 600 HLA-typed donors contained about 290 gigabases of sequencing data and around 80 million unique TCR sequences. To study patterns of TCR occurrence, a later analysis re-analyzed previously published TCR beta repertoires from hundreds of donors and added high-resolution HLA genotyping. To decide whether each TCR beta V gene segment behaved as functional or pseudogenic, an earlier analysis of over 500 of the donors relied on high-throughput TCR beta sequencing. Alongside the repertoire data, information on donor age, sex, ethnicity and CMV serostatus was compiled. Four to six DR-DQ haplotypes were handled as single units for association and clustering, since linkage in the cohort was strong. The study profiled the T cell repertoires of under 850 subjects by immunosequencing and related them to cytomegalovirus serostatus. Both class I and class II loci were covered by HLA typing, at four-digit resolution. All discovery cohort repertoires had been generated on a single sequencing platform. In the later analysis, no new phenotypic data were used to find candidate immune exposures; instead, reliance was placed on TCR beta sequences and their occurrence across donors. The study aimed to test whether signatures of past pathogen exposure could be identified by cataloging public T cell receptors. The genetic ancestry cluster associated with self-reported Caucasian donors included 65% to 90% of the approximately 400 genotyped donors. To predict cytomegalovirus infection status, the study combined high-throughput TCR immunosequencing, statistical association of individual TCRs with disease status, and machine learning. Besides the first cohort of 500 to 700 subjects, a separate validation cohort made up of roughly 120 different subjects was used.

The receptor library was made with the immunoSEQ multiplex PCR assay. For the multiplex PCR, a mixture combining 60 forward primers for TCR Vbeta segments and 13 reverse primers for TCR Jbeta segments was used. Amplification of the CDR3 region of rearranged TCR beta genes was performed with a multiplex PCR assay on genomic DNA. On the Illumina HiSeq System, the amplified TCR beta libraries were sequenced as 87-base-pair reads. The source study handled its data this way. A later analysis tallied 80 million to 95 million unique TCR beta chains across the 640 or so repertoires, and about 10 million of those chains were shared by two or more donors. A nearest-neighbor algorithm error-corrected the raw reads and collapsed the reads into unique sequences, merging closely related sequences to remove PCR and sequencing errors. CDR3 sequences were aligned to IMGT reference sequences to assign V, D and J gene segments. For a sequence to be retained, a match of at least six nucleotides was required to both a V gene segment and a J gene segment. Rearrangements were classified as productive when the CDR3 lacked stop codons and remained in frame with V and J, and all other rearrangements were classified as non-productive. Following IMGT convention, CDR3 was defined as the stretch from the second conserved V-encoded cysteine up to the conserved J-encoded phenylalanine. The earlier analysis of 450 to 750 of the donors excluded any sequence lacking an unambiguous match to a single V gene segment. In an earlier analysis of roughly 500 of the donors, V segments were called functional above 56.7% productive rearrangements and were called segregating when the between-donor standard deviation exceeded 5%. A statistical classification framework was built to diagnose cytomegalovirus status from the catalog of TCR beta chain sequences. In a later analysis, TCR nucleotide sequences were compared against IMGT/GENE-DB human TR gene sequences so that V and J genes could be assigned. A later analysis assigned CDR3 sequences and most-parsimonious VDJ recombination scenarios with the TCRdist pipeline. A later analysis defined each TCR beta chain by its CDR3 amino acid sequence plus V-gene family, and excluded reads lacking a unique V-gene family. As a way to deal with suspected cross-contamination and a sequencing artifact, a later analysis dropped over 550 nucleotide sequences that were highly shared and had low generation probability. In a later analysis, a clonal expansion index for each public chain was calculated from normalized within-repertoire ranks of inferred template counts. In a later analysis, generation probabilities were computed using a VDJ recombination model fitted to out-of-frame rearrangements, and the results were checked against IGoR. In a later analysis, hypergeometric tests were used to score TCR-TCR, TCR-HLA and TCR-CMV co-occurrence, with a repertoire-size bias correction applied to TCR pairs. A later analysis estimated false discovery rates by permuting HLA or CMV assignments 20 times. A later analysis grouped co-occurring TCRs with DBSCAN, adding TCRdist sequence similarity when clustering within HLA-allele-positive subsets. Repertoires with fewer than 30,000 or more than 120,000 public chains, plus five repertoires with anomalous nucleotide sharing, were excluded from co-occurrence clustering. What TCRdb holds here is the immuneACCESS table cut down to in-frame rearrangements. Part of the clones is not present; checked against another copy, under half of the missing clones reflect an unresolved V gene, and the others are unexplained. V and J calls plus clone size are reproduced from that table; the DNA served to infer D and trimming. The sample yields some 180,000 clones; 65% to 85% were counted once. About 2.8% of the sample is in the top ten clones.

Points the paper makes about the study in general: Strong co-occurrence of HLA alleles, especially DR and DQ, made assigning TCR associations to individual alleles difficult. Broadly in line with IMGT annotations, most TCR beta V segments showed up in productive rearrangements about 87% or about 30% of the time in an earlier analysis of several hundred of the donors. While some public TCRs were present in many individuals, most TCR sequences turned up only very rarely across donors. The authors suggested that the approach could potentially be generalized to other disease states and immunological phenotypes. In vitro tests confirmed that a few of the cytomegalovirus-associated TCR beta chains recognize cytomegalovirus antigens. In a later genetic analysis, a missense DCLRE1C variant was associated with V-gene and J-gene trimming of TCR beta chains, and the association was replicated in an independent cohort. At a false discovery rate of 0.05, a later analysis linked about 16,000 TCR beta sequences to specific HLA alleles. For the cohort, immune exposure information was limited to CMV serostatus. The classifier was reported to diagnose cytomegalovirus status with high specificity and sensitivity in both the original and validation cohorts. In a later analysis, most CMV-associated TCR beta chains were found to appear HLA-restricted, with HLA associations seemingly driven largely by CMV exposure. In a later analysis, HLA-associated TCR beta chains were found to be more clonally expanded and to have lower generation probabilities than equally common non-associated chains. According to a later analysis, TCR association rates differed among HLA loci, with DRB1 alleles showing the most associated TCRs and HLA-C alleles showing the fewest. The cohort was sequenced for TCR beta chains only, and without alpha or paired-chain data the features that could be detected were limited. The study listed 150 to 200 TCR beta chains as associated with cytomegalovirus. Compared with the 666-donor mean, donors in an Asian-associated ancestry cluster had fewer N-insertions in productive TCRs, according to a later genetic analysis. Some IMGT-functional V segments, including TRBV6-2 and TRBV6-3, could not be told apart with the 87-base-pair reads, so those segments were excluded. Presence/absence analyses assumed roughly uniform sequencing depth across donors, an assumption that may not hold. A cluster of highly shared sequence variants was judged likely to represent a technical artifact of the sequencing pipeline. In a later analysis, several top co-occurrence clusters were reported to appear linked to parvovirus B19, influenza, CMV and Epstein-Barr virus. Because HLA typing was unavailable for some donors at each locus, only the typed subset was used in association tests. Correlated functional status among segregating V segments might reflect linkage disequilibrium, but an unknown experimental factor could not be ruled out. Because counts were too low, around 18 rarely observed V segments, including chromosome 9 orphons, were left out of the earlier analysis of 587 of the donors. A further reported finding was that TCR beta sequences accurately predicted the HLA-A and HLA-B alleles for most subjects in the first cohort.

Details on this clone: Its antigen is not yet known. The input lacks base qualities; no much larger clone sits a single base away.

The cohort was made up of about 670 healthy bone marrow donors. All cohort members were sampled while nominally healthy, although unrecorded immune exposures were likely present. The donor tested CMV seronegative and was one of the 352 seronegative cohort members. Every donor gave a peripheral blood sample, and the peripheral blood mononuclear cells from that sample were used for TCR beta sequencing. Genomic DNA was extracted from the blood cell samples with the Qiagen DNeasy Blood Extraction Kit. At the junction V is shortened by 5 bases and J by 7 bases, with 18 bases in between. From its cysteine to its phenylalanine, the CDR3 spans 14 amino acids. Of all the DNA, just the CDR3 is kept, 42 bases in frame from base 1. Looking up the germline V gene yields CDR1 MNHEY and CDR2 SVGAGI.

Sequencing was done on a sample of PBMCs. The sequence links TRBV6-5 to TRBJ2-7; no D gene is confidently identified. The clonotype was recovered from a woman in her twenties or thirties in good health and CMV-seronegative. The CDR3 corresponds to CASSRSSTWSEQYF. The DNA reads as follows: TGTGCCAGCAGTCGCAGCTCGACTTGGAGTGAGCAGTACTTC.